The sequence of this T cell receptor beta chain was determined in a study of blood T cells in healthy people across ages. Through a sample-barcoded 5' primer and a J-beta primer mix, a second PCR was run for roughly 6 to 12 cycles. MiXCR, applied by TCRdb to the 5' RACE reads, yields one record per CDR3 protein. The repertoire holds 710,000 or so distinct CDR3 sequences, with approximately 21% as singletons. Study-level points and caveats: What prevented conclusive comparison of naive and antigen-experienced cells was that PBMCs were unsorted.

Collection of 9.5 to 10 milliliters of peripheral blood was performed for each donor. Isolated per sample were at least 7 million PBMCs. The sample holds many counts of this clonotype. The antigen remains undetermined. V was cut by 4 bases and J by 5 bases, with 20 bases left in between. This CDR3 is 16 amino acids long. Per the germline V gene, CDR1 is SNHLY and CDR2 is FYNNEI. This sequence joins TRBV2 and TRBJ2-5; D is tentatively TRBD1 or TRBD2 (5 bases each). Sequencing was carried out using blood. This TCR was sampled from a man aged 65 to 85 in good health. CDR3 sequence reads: CASSVLGPGNYETQYF. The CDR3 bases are TGTGCCAGCAGTGTATTGGGGCCCGGGAACTACGAGACCCAGTACTTC.